This T cell receptor beta chain is from a study of cytomegalovirus exposure and HLA in healthy donors. Study summary: According to later analysis, the same platform produced the 90 to 150 validation and under 700 first-cohort repertoires.

With respect to this clone: The antigen remains unidentified.

The donors were members of the validation cohort, which comprised about 120 subjects and was separate from the first cohort of several hundred subjects. Libraries were prepared by immunoSEQ multiplex PCR; TCRdb keeps only in-frame clonotypes and omits some of them. In the table there are 250,000 to 300,000 clones, roughly 90% of which are singletons. Whole-study findings and limits: The study found most TCR sequences rare, yet found some public TCRs in many donors. A later analysis found first-cohort TCR clusters tended to co-occur in the 120 validation repertoires.

Per the germline V gene, CDR1 is SGHDN and CDR2 is FVKESK. J gave up 6 bases and V 2 bases, and 19 bases lay outside the gene matches. The CDR3 is made up of 20 amino acids. The receptor's source is a woman aged 18-35 years in good health and CMV-seronegative. The material sequenced was PBMCs. The chain uses TRBV14 and TRBJ2-2, with 9 bases identical to TRBD1. The CDR3 DNA reads as TGTGCCAGCAGCCAATTCCGTGGCGGTTTGGGACAGGGAACCCCCGGGGAGCTGTTTTTT. It specifies CASSQFRGGLGQGTPGELFF. Variable domain in full (rest from reference TRBV14 and TRBJ2-2): EAGVTQFPSHSVIEKGQTVTLRCDPISGHDNLYWYRRVMGKEIKFLLHFVKESKQDESGMPNNRFLAERTGGTYSTLKVQPAELEDSGVYFCASSQFRGGLGQGTPGELFFGEGSRLTVL.